The 24 T cell receptor beta chains given below trace back to one sample, sequenced in a study of cytomegalovirus exposure and HLA in healthy donors. The PCR was carried out with 60 Vbeta primers and 13 Jbeta primers. Sequencing was performed with immunoSEQ multiplex PCR; in TCRdb, only in-frame clones are kept and a portion is missing. The data contain about 220,000 clones, about 74% of them seen just once; the ten biggest clones take up approximately 1.7%. Material: PBMCs. These receptors all stem from a woman in her twenties or thirties in good health and CMV-seronegative.

On this clone: At one end, the junction sequence differs from germline, possibly due to a read error. The chain couples TRBV4-1 to TRBJ1-6, with 12 nucleotides matching TRBD1. Germline V gives CDR1 MGHRA, CDR2 YSYEKL. The CDR3 has 20 amino acids. CDR3 loop: CASSEDSGQGATAYNSPLHF. DNA of the CDR3: TGCGCCAGCAGCGAAGACTCGGGACAGGGGGCCACGGCCTATAATTCACCCCTCCACTTT.

The chain employs TRBV11-2 and TRBJ2-2; perhaps TRBD2 as D (5 bases). The CDR3 is 13 amino acids. The V gene's germline CDR1 is SGHAT and CDR2 FQNNGV. With 1 base removed from V and 6 bases from J, the gap between germline ends came to 6 bases. The DNA of the CDR3 is TGTGCCAGCAGCTTAGGAGGGTCCGGGGAGCTGTTTTTT. Residues: CASSLGGSGELFF.

The chain recombines TRBV7-8 with TRBJ2-5; perhaps TRBD1 as D (7 bases). This CDR3 spans 16 amino acids. V was trimmed by 2 bases and J by 2 bases, leaving 15 bases between them. CDR1 and CDR2 (germline): SGHVS, FQNEAQ. This CDR3 is CASSLPGGQIQETQYF. CDR3 sequence (DNA): TGTGCCAGCAGCTTACCAGGGGGGCAAATACAAGAGACCCAGTACTTC.

The chain has TRBV10-3 and TRBJ1-4, with D perhaps matching TRBD1 (6 bases). V shed 8 bases and J shed 11 bases, with 18 bases lying between them. This CDR3 has 13 residues. Germline values: CDR1 ENHRY, CDR2 SYGVKD. CDR3 coding DNA: TGTGCCATCTATCACCCCGACAGGATGAAACTGTTTTTT. Translation gives CAIYHPDRMKLFF.

With respect to this clone: Sequence at one end of the junction differs from germline and may be a read error. The sample holds other DNA sequences that translate to the same CDR3. V usage is TRBV7-3 and J usage is TRBJ2-2; 9 bases line up with TRBD2. CDR1 is SGHTA and CDR2 is FQGTGA in the germline V gene. The CDR3 is 12 residues long. The CDR3 sequence is CASSLAGGELFF. CDR3 bases: TGTGCCAGCAGCTTAGCGGGAGGGGAGCTGTTCTTT.

The chain employs TRBV7-2 and TRBJ2-3, with 14 nucleotides matching TRBD2. This CDR3 is built from 12 residues. The germline V gene has CDR1 SGHTA and CDR2 FQGNSA. Trimming at V came to 5 bases and at J to 14 bases, leaving 3 bases not matched to a gene. DNA for the CDR3: TGTGCCAGCAGCCCGACTAGCGGGGGGGGGTATTTT. It specifies CASSPTSGGGYF.

This clone was found a few times. The J gene is TRBJ1-6, the V gene TRBV10-3; no firm D call. V lost 3 bases and J 9 bases, leaving 12 bases between the germline ends. The CDR3 has 14 residues. Germline CDR1 is ENHRY and CDR2 is SYGVKD. The CDR3 DNA follows: TGTGCCATCAGTGACCGGGAGGGTCTTTCACCCCTCCACTTT. This translates into CAISDREGLSPLHF.

The J gene is TRBJ2-7, the V gene TRBV7-9; maybe TRBD1 (5 bases). Germline V CDR1 and CDR2: SEHNR, FQNEAQ (reference sequence). Deletions cut 4 bases from V and 6 bases from J, with 13 bases between. CDR3 length: 13 amino acids. DNA of the CDR3: TGTGCCAGCAGCTCGGATTGGCAGGGCGAGCAGTACTTC. Protein sequence: CASSSDWQGEQYF. Filled out from reference TRBV7-9 and TRBJ2-7, the complete variable domain reads DTGVSQNPRHKITKRGQNVTFRCDPISEHNRLYWYRQTLGQGPEFLTYFQNEAQLEKSRLLSDRFSAERPKGSFSTLEIQRTEQGDSAMYLCASSSDWQGEQYFGPGTRLTVT.

The rearrangement joins TRBV7-9 to TRBJ2-3; D possibly corresponds to TRBD1 (6 bases). Trimming shortened V by 2 bases and J by 0 bases, and 15 bases separated the two germline ends. The length of the CDR3 is 17 residues. Germline CDR1 SEHNR, CDR2 FQNEAQ (reference sequence). DNA for the CDR3: TGTGCCAGCAGCTTATGGGGGCGCTCAATAAGCACAGATACGCAGTATTTT. Translation gives CASSLWGRSISTDTQYF. The whole variable domain, filled in from reference TRBV7-9 and TRBJ2-3, reads DTGVSQNPRHKITKRGQNVTFRCDPISEHNRLYWYRQTLGQGPEFLTYFQNEAQLEKSRLLSDRFSAERPKGSFSTLEIQRTEQGDSAMYLCASSLWGRSISTDTQYFGPGTRLTVL.

The rearrangement joins TRBV9 to TRBJ2-5; 8 bases agree with TRBD1. The V gene end was trimmed by 0 bases and the J gene end by 5 bases; junction bases not matched to a gene: 6. In germline, CDR1 is SGDLS, CDR2 YYNGEE. The CDR3 runs to 15 residues. CDR3 sequence: CASSVGGGQDETQYF. CDR3 sequence (DNA): TGTGCCAGCAGCGTAGGAGGGGGACAGGACGAGACCCAGTACTTC.

This clone was seen only a few times. This chain uses TRBV15 with TRBJ2-7, with a tentative D call TRBD2 (5 bases). The ends were cut back, 0 bases at V and 0 bases at J, with 9 bases in the middle. The CDR3 sequence is 15 residues long. Germline loops: CDR1 LNHNV, CDR2 YYDKDF (reference sequence). The CDR3 sequence is CATSRERSGSYEQYF. The DNA of the CDR3 is TGTGCCACCAGCAGAGAACGGAGCGGCTCCTACGAGCAGTACTTC.

This sequence joins TRBV19 and TRBJ2-2; D unresolved. CDR3 size: 14 residues. The V gene lost 2 bases and the J gene lost 3 bases, with 7 bases spanning the gap. Germline loops: CDR1 LNHDA, CDR2 SQIVND (reference sequence). CDR3 amino acids: CASSIRLDTGELFF. CDR3 DNA sequence: TGTGCCAGTAGTATACGGCTAGACACCGGGGAGCTGTTTTTT.

The J gene is TRBJ2-3, the V gene TRBV10-3; 7 bases align to TRBD2. This CDR3 is built from 17 residues. J gave up 2 bases and V 6 bases, and 14 bases lay outside the gene matches. Germline-derived CDR1 and CDR2 are ENHRY and SYGVKD. The CDR3 DNA is TGTGCCATCAGCCCCGTTGGGGCGGGGGAGCCCACAGATACGCAGTATTTT. This sequence encodes CAISPVGAGEPTDTQYF.

The rearrangement links TRBV15 to TRBJ2-5; D unresolved. Germline V lookup: CDR1 LNHNV, CDR2 YYDKDF (reference sequence). The CDR3 has 13 residues. V dropped 5 bases and J dropped 2 bases, with 9 bases sitting between them. The CDR3, as DNA: TGTGCCACCAGCTTACTTATTCAAGAGACCCAGTACTTC. It codes for CATSLLIQETQYF.

V is TRBV19 and J is TRBJ1-5; 8 bases line up with TRBD1. The trim removed 8 bases at V and 7 bases at J, leaving 10 bases unmatched. The CDR3 consists of 14 residues. CDR1 and CDR2 from the germline V gene are LNHDA and SQIVND (reference sequence). CDR3 amino acids: CASATRTGRQPQHF. In DNA form, the CDR3 reads TGTGCCAGTGCTACCAGGACAGGGAGACAGCCCCAGCATTTT.

The CDR3 coding sequence is TGTGCCAGCAGCTACGGGACTAGCGGGGGGCGAGAGACCCAGTACTTC. Translating gives CASSYGTSGGRETQYF. This rearrangement joins TRBV5-4 to TRBJ2-5, with 15 bases identical to TRBD2. CDR1 is SGHNT, CDR2 YYREEE, per germline (reference sequence). This CDR3 has 16 amino acids. After removal of 3 bases from V and 4 bases from J, the junction contained 4 bases not matched to a gene.

DNA of the CDR3: TGTGCCAGTAGTAGGGCCCGGGGGGCCGGATCACCCCTCCACTTT. This gives the protein CASSRARGAGSPLHF. The V gene is TRBV19, the J gene TRBJ1-6; a weak D match, TRBD1 (6 bases). CDR3 length: 15 amino acids. The germline gives CDR1 LNHDA, CDR2 SQIVND (reference sequence). Trimming shortened V by 4 bases and J by 10 bases, and 17 bases separated the two germline ends.

Comment on this clone: The same CDR3 is also encoded by other DNA sequences in this sample. The chain has TRBV5-1 and TRBJ2-7; D is possibly TRBD2 (6 bases). The CDR3 loop spans 13 amino acids. Trimming cost V 3 bases and J 3 bases, with 10 bases left between them. From germline, CDR1 is SGHRS and CDR2 YFSETQ. The DNA of the CDR3 is TGCGCCAGCAGCTCGTCCGGGGGCTACGAGCAGTACTTC. It encodes CASSSSGGYEQYF.

The chain uses TRBV11-3 and TRBJ2-5; 8 bases fit TRBD2. J lost 3 bases, V lost 5 bases, and 5 bases had no gene match. Germline V gene sequence: CDR1 SGHNT, CDR2 YENEEA. The CDR3 consists of 14 residues. CDR3 sequence: CASSPSGYKETQYF. Written as DNA, the CDR3 is TGTGCCAGCAGCCCTAGCGGGTATAAAGAGACCCAGTACTTC.

The J gene is TRBJ1-2, the V gene TRBV7-9; maybe TRBD1 (5 bases). V was trimmed by 3 bases and J by 6 bases, leaving 23 bases between them. The CDR3 extends over 17 amino acids. Germline assignment: CDR1 SEHNR and CDR2 FQNEAQ (reference sequence). CDR3 protein: CASSFGGGAGEVHGYTF. CDR3 DNA sequence: TGTGCCAGCAGCTTTGGTGGTGGGGCAGGTGAAGTCCATGGCTACACCTTC.

Comments on this clone: One end of the junction fails to match germline, which may point to a read error. CDR3 DNA: TGCGCCAGCATCCAACCAGGGAGCGGGGGGGCCTCTGGGGCCAACGTCCTGACTTTC. It yields the protein CASIQPGSGGASGANVLTF. The rearrangement joins TRBV4-1 to TRBJ2-6, with 10 bases that match TRBD2. This CDR3 has 19 amino acids. Per germline, CDR1 MGHRA and CDR2 YSYEKL.

This clone showed up just a few times. The chain combines TRBV5-1 with TRBJ2-1; TRBD1 matches at 7 bases. This CDR3 has 14 residues. CDR1 and CDR2 from the germline V gene are SGHRS and YFSETQ. V lost 0 bases, J lost 6 bases, and 3 bases stayed unmatched. In nucleotides, the CDR3 is TGCGCCAGCAGCTTGGGGACAGGTCCCAATGAGCAGTTCTTC. Translated, it gives CASSLGTGPNEQFF.

The V and J genes are TRBV5-1 and TRBJ1-2; D call uncertain. Germline CDR1 reads SGHRS; CDR2 reads YFSETQ. The CDR3 sequence is 12 residues long. Trimming left V 7 bases short and J 3 bases short, with 10 bases between. CDR3 amino acids: CASAGLDYGYTF. The CDR3, as DNA: TGCGCCAGCGCGGGTTTGGACTATGGCTACACCTTC.

The rearrangement links TRBV5-4 to TRBJ2-1, with 9 bases fitting TRBD2. The CDR3 length is 17 residues. J gave up 0 bases and V 4 bases, and 8 bases lay outside the gene matches. In germline, CDR1 is SGHNT, CDR2 YYREEE (reference sequence). The CDR3 sequence: CASSGRASGVSYNEQFF. CDR3 nucleotide sequence: TGTGCCAGCAGCGGGAGGGCTAGCGGGGTCTCCTACAATGAGCAGTTCTTC.